A selection of T cell receptor beta chains follows, all from one sample in a study of OX40 agonist ivuxolimab in advanced cancers. Sequenced by immunoSEQ multiplex PCR; TCRdb stores in-frame clones only, minus some. Among several thousand clones listed, 73% were seen once. The sequencing used CD4+ or CD8+ T cells sorted from blood, collected in a trial of the OX40 agonist ivuxolimab. Receptors were obtained from an adult with an advanced solid tumor such as melanoma, head and neck, liver or kidney cancer. The CDR3 runs from the conserved cysteine through the conserved F or W. Each record gives: D gene, clone size, CDR3 length, V gene, J gene, CDR3 protein, CDR3 DNA. D genes are given only for firm matches. Not all rows give a size; the values are once, few, many and, for expanded clones, a class.

D gene: NA
clone size: NA
CDR3 length: 15
V gene: TRBV18
J gene: TRBJ1-2
CDR3 protein: CASSPPGAGKSGYTF
CDR3 DNA: TGTGCCAGCTCACCACCGGGGGCGGGGAAAAGCGGCTACACCTTC

D gene: NA
clone size: NA
CDR3 length: 15
V gene: TRBV7-9
J gene: TRBJ1-1
CDR3 protein: CASILGYTQGTEAFF
CDR3 DNA: TGTGCCAGCATCCTCGGATACACACAAGGCACTGAAGCTTTCTTT

D gene: NA
clone size: NA
CDR3 length: 12
V gene: TRBV6-1
J gene: TRBJ1-2
CDR3 protein: CASTWRADGYTF
CDR3 DNA: TGTGCCAGCACCTGGCGGGCCGATGGCTACACCTTC

D gene: NA
clone size: medium-sized
CDR3 length: 12
V gene: TRBV2
J gene: TRBJ1-4
CDR3 protein: CASEGDPEKLFF
CDR3 DNA: TGTGCCAGCGAGGGGGACCCAGAAAAACTGTTTTTT

D gene: NA
clone size: NA
CDR3 length: 15
V gene: TRBV4-1
J gene: TRBJ1-4
CDR3 protein: CASSHPRGVEEKLFF
CDR3 DNA: TGCGCCAGCAGCCACCCCCGAGGGGTAGAGGAAAAACTGTTTTTT

D gene: TRBD1
clone size: NA
CDR3 length: 15
V gene: TRBV7-9
J gene: TRBJ2-1
CDR3 protein: CASSGRLGQHNEQFF
CDR3 DNA: TGTGCCAGCAGCGGCCGGCTGGGACAGCACAATGAGCAGTTCTTC

D gene: NA
clone size: NA
CDR3 length: 12
V gene: TRBV2
J gene: TRBJ2-2
CDR3 protein: CARAGVYGELFF
CDR3 DNA: TGTGCCAGGGCAGGGGTTTACGGGGAGCTGTTTTTT

D gene: NA
clone size: NA
CDR3 length: 18
V gene: TRBV9
J gene: TRBJ1-3
CDR3 protein: CASSVAGPGPNPGNTIYF
CDR3 DNA: TGTGCCAGCAGCGTAGCTGGTCCAGGGCCCAACCCTGGAAACACCATATATTTT

D gene: NA
clone size: NA
CDR3 length: 17
V gene: TRBV5-8
J gene: TRBJ2-3
CDR3 protein: CASSAAPLALATDTQYF
CDR3 DNA: TGTGCCAGCAGCGCCGCTCCTTTAGCGCTAGCAACAGATACGCAGTATTTT

D gene: NA
clone size: few
CDR3 length: 17
V gene: TRBV13
J gene: TRBJ2-2
CDR3 protein: CASSLGGPAWDTGELFF
CDR3 DNA: TGTGCCAGCAGCCTCGGCGGGCCCGCGTGGGACACCGGGGAGCTGTTTTTT

D gene: NA
clone size: NA
CDR3 length: 11
V gene: TRBV6-1
J gene: TRBJ2-1
CDR3 protein: CASSGGDNPFF
CDR3 DNA: TGTGCCAGCAGCGGTGGGGATAACCCGTTCTTC

D gene: TRBD1
clone size: NA
CDR3 length: 14
V gene: TRBV7-9
J gene: TRBJ2-7
CDR3 protein: CASSQGTGSYEQYF
CDR3 DNA: TGCGCCAGCAGCCAAGGGACAGGATCCTACGAGCAGTACTTC

D gene: TRBD2
clone size: once
CDR3 length: 16
V gene: TRBV5-4
J gene: TRBJ2-7
CDR3 protein: CASSLERGARGGEQYF
CDR3 DNA: TGTGCCAGCAGCTTAGAGCGGGGGGCCAGAGGGGGGGAGCAGTACTTC

D gene: TRBD1
clone size: few
CDR3 length: 11
V gene: TRBV7-8
J gene: TRBJ2-1
CDR3 protein: CASSFGTGEFF
CDR3 DNA: TGTGCCAGCAGCTTTGGGACAGGGGAATTCTTC

D gene: NA
clone size: NA
CDR3 length: 14
V gene: TRBV19
J gene: TRBJ1-1
CDR3 protein: CASRAQVLDTEAFF
CDR3 DNA: TGTGCCAGTAGAGCTCAGGTTCTGGACACTGAAGCTTTCTTT

D gene: NA
clone size: NA
CDR3 length: 14
V gene: TRBV7-9
J gene: TRBJ1-1
CDR3 protein: CASSFVTGRAEAFF
CDR3 DNA: TGTGCCAGCAGCTTTGTCACGGGAAGGGCTGAAGCTTTCTTT

D gene: NA
clone size: NA
CDR3 length: 14
V gene: TRBV9
J gene: TRBJ2-3
CDR3 protein: CASSVGGNTDTQYF
CDR3 DNA: TGTGCCAGCAGCGTAGGAGGCAACACAGATACGCAGTATTTT